This TCR beta chain originates from a study of T cell responses to AZD1222 COVID-19 vaccine (dated by TCRdb to the early 2020s). About the study as a whole: AZD1222 recipients with second doses at about 4 weeks or about 12 weeks were pooled, because spike-specific TCR depth and breadth did not differ between schedules. TCR sequencing was performed for roughly 240 trial participants, of whom about 200 were given two doses of AZD1222 and 26 were given two doses of MenACWY control vaccine. Trial participants were enrolled by age into 18-55, 56-69 and 70-plus year subgroups, with around 150, 28 and 57 TCR-sequenced participants respectively. The research as a whole found: Most participants were white British and females outnumbered males, and the authors suggested that clonal diversity may have been underestimated. The vaccine-associated CD4 TCRs covered the entire spike protein, and the dominant responses fell in regions 160-218 and 743-854. In the small 56-69-year group, the increase in depth fell short of significance, most likely because of low power. A significant rise in spike-specific TCR breadth and depth was observed after two AZD1222 doses relative to day 0 and relative to MenACWY recipients. Because no day 14 peak-response samples were available, repertoires were characterized only after the peak T cell response. Reportedly, close to half of the unique spike-specific TCRs recognized epitopes lying outside the regions that are mutated in the B.1.351 and B.1.1.7 variants. Conclusions about previously exposed vaccinees were limited because only six AZD1222 recipients were SARS-CoV-2 seropositive at baseline.

As to this clone: What this receptor recognizes is not known. No clone much larger than this one lies a single base away; base qualities are absent.

The CDR3 regions of human TCRbeta chains were analyzed by immunosequencing. On the study's bioinformatics: TCRs in the repertoires were matched against a reference library of SARS-CoV-2-specific TCRs that had been generated with the MIRA antigen-specificity platform. Breadth meant the fraction of unique TCRs that were SARS-CoV-2-associated, whereas depth meant the fraction of total T cells that were SARS-CoV-2-associated. Using the MIRA data, each spike-specific TCR was mapped to the spike region that the TCR reacts to and placed in a CD4 or CD8 class. Log10-transformed breadth and depth values were compared by one-way ANOVA with Sidak's multiple comparisons tests. In its TCRdb copy, this immuneACCESS table keeps in-frame sequences only and misses some clones. Where compared with another copy, unresolved V genes explain less than half of these, and the others have no known cause. Clone size and the V and J calls come from that table; the DNA yielded D and trimming. For this sample the table gives some 130,000 clones, of which more than 80% were detected only once. The ten largest clones capture about 4% of the sample.

Sample time point, as interpreted from the label and publication: baseline before first vaccination. Samples from vaccinated people were obtained from the UK trials COV001 and COV002, which included a single-blind randomized controlled phase 2/3 trial of AZD1222 (ChAdOx1 nCoV-19) in healthy adults. For TCRbeta chain sequencing, PBMC samples from trial participants were taken at day 0 and at day 28 after the second dose. V loses 4 bases, J loses 6 bases, and the germline ends lie 15 bases apart. Including cysteine and phenylalanine, the CDR3 has 13 amino acids. CDR3 DNA only is kept here, 39 bases in frame from base 1. Reading the germline V gene gives CDR1 SQVTM and CDR2 ANQGSEA.

The sample here was peripheral blood, taken on day 0 of AZD1222 vaccination. Recombination connected TRBV29-1 to TRBJ1-2, with an unclear D gene assignment. The clonotype originates from an adult in good health. The CDR3 has the sequence CSVVGRMRDGYTF. The bases are TGCAGCGTTGTGGGGAGGATGAGAGATGGCTACACCTTC.